This T cell receptor beta chain was identified during a study of siplizumab effects on memory and regulatory T cells. The study, taken as a whole, reports: Naive or memory phenotype assignment was not possible for roughly 80-95% of proliferating CD4+ or CD8+ clones.

The authors cocultured the mixed lymphocyte reaction cells at 37 degrees C for about six days. The J segment lost 8 bases and the V segment lost 5 bases, leaving 2 bases of the junction unmatched. This CDR3 is 12 amino acids long. Per the germline V gene, CDR1 is SEHNR and CDR2 is FQNEAQ (reference sequence). In regard to this clone: Antigen specificity is unknown.

Clones were read by immunoSEQ multiplex PCR, and TCRdb kept only the in-frame ones, dropping some. Of fewer than 20,000 clones in the sample, 35% to 60% were seen once. The sequenced sample was CFSE-low (dividing) CD4+ T cells sorted from an allogeneic mixed lymphocyte reaction. This sequence originates from a human donor in good health; the cells came from an allogeneic mixed lymphocyte reaction. The chain is built from TRBV7-9 and TRBJ2-3, with 9 bases fitting TRBD1. CDR3 protein: CASSMTGGTQYF. CDR3 bases: TGTGCCAGCAGCATGACAGGGGGTACGCAGTATTTT.